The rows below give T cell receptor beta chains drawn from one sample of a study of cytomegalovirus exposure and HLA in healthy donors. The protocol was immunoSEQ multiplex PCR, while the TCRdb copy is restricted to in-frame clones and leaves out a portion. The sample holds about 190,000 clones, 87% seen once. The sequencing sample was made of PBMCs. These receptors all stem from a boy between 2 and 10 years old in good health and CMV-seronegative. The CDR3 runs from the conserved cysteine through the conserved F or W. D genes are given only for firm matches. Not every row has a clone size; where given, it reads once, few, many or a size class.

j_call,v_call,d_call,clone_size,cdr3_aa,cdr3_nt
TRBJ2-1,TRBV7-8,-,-,CASSSPGVFSNEQFF,TGTGCCAGCAGCTCCCCGGGAGTGTTTAGCAATGAGCAGTTCTTC
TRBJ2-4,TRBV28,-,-,CASSEREGKNIQYF,TGTGCCAGCAGTGAGAGGGAAGGGAAAAACATTCAGTACTTC
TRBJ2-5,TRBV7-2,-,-,CASSLVGAQQETQYF,TGTGCCAGCAGCTTAGTCGGTGCCCAACAAGAGACCCAGTACTTC
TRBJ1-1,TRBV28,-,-,CASSFLTGVNTEAFF,TGTGCCAGCAGTTTTTTGACAGGCGTGAACACTGAAGCTTTCTTT
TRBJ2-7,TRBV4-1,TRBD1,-,CASSPPGQRPYEQYF,TGCGCCAGCAGCCCTCCGGGACAGAGACCCTACGAGCAGTACTTC
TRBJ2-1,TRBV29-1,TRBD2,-,CSVAGGRRRASYNEQFF,TGCAGCGTTGCGGGGGGTCGGAGACGCGCCTCCTACAATGAGCAGTTCTTC
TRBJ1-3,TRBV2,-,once,CASSPLTASGNTIYF,TGTGCCAGCAGCCCGTTGACAGCCTCTGGAAACACCATATATTTT
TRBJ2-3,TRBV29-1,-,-,CSVEGRLDTQYF,TGCAGCGTTGAAGGGCGGTTAGATACGCAGTATTTT
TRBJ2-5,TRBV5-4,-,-,CASSLSLAGVETQYF,TGTGCCAGCAGCTTGAGTCTGGCAGGGGTGGAGACCCAGTACTTC
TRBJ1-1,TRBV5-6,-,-,CASSLVGGMNTEAFF,TGTGCCAGCAGCTTGGTGGGGGGAATGAACACTGAAGCTTTCTTT
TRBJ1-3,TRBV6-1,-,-,CASMVRALDTIYF,TGTGCCAGCATGGTCAGGGCGTTGGACACCATATATTTT
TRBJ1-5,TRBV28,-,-,CASSLLHQPQHF,TGTGCCAGCAGTTTACTACATCAGCCCCAGCATTTT
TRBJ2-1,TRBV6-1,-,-,CASSEGPSNEQFF,TGTGCCAGCAGTGAGGGGCCTAGCAATGAGCAGTTCTTC
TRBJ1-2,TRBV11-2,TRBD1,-,CASSSPPGQGKGVRYGYTF,TGTGCCAGCAGCTCCCCTCCCGGACAGGGGAAGGGGGTTAGGTATGGCTACACCTTC